The clone carrying this TCR beta chain occurred many times. Its antigen is unidentified. TCRdb re-called the multiplex PCR reads through MiXCR, storing one row per CDR3 protein. The table records approximately 300,000 distinct CDR3 sequences, under 35% of them present only once. Samples came from axillary lymph nodes draining the breast cancer. The data are from a study of breast tumors, draining lymph nodes, adjacent tissues. Study-level results: Tumor and nontumor repertoires were significantly more similar in luminal-like than in basal-like breast cancer. The data were judged consistent with most tumor T cells coming from lymph node and expanding in tumor. The lymph node origin of tumor T cells was framed as consistent with a hypothesis, not demonstrated.

V was clipped by 1 base and J by 5 bases; unmatched bases: 4. CDR1 is SGHRS, CDR2 YFSETQ, per germline. The CDR3 has 14 residues. The chain recombines TRBV5-1 with TRBJ2-3; 7 bases align to TRBD2. The sample taken for sequencing was axillary lymph node tissue. The origin of this receptor is a female donor with breast cancer. Some clones in this sample may be carry-over from other donors' samples. CDR3 DNA: TGCGCCAGCAGCTTGCTTGGGAGGGAAGATACGCAGTATTTT. Translated: CASSLLGREDTQYF.